This T cell receptor (beta chain) was obtained from a study of blood T cell repertoires in COVID-19. V was pared by 4 bases and J by 7 bases, with 11 bases between. Germline assignment: CDR1 SNHLY and CDR2 FYNNEI. This CDR3 spans 13 amino acids. The method was immunoSEQ multiplex PCR; TCRdb's version includes in-frame clones alone and lacks a portion of them. The sample has about 170,000 clones; around 82% are singletons. The chain couples TRBV2 to TRBJ1-5; D is perhaps TRBD1 (6 bases). The material sequenced was peripheral blood. The sequence derives from a man older than 75 with COVID-19, enrolled during active disease. The CDR3, as DNA: TGTGCCAGCAGTGTACAGGGCCAACAGCCCCAGCATTTT. This codes for CASSVQGQQPQHF.